This entry lists 26 T cell receptor beta chains sequenced from one sample in a study of neoadjuvant nivolumab and ipilimumab in lung cancer. The method was immunoSEQ multiplex PCR; TCRdb's version includes in-frame clones alone and lacks a portion of them. The table has over 10,000 clones, under 97% seen once. The sample in question was peripheral blood, obtained after neoadjuvant nivolumab, alone or with ipilimumab, at or shortly before surgery. The receptor set was obtained from an adult with non-small cell lung cancer.

The CDR3 DNA reads TGCAGCGTTGAGGCGACTGGGTCCTACGAGCAGTACTTC. Its protein product is CSVEATGSYEQYF. V is TRBV29-1 and J is TRBJ2-7; D is uncertain. This CDR3 is 13 amino acids long. The V end lost 3 bases, the J end lost 1 base, and 10 bases lay between the germline ends. Germline CDR1 SQVTM, CDR2 ANQGSEA.

The rearrangement uses TRBV5-1 and TRBJ2-3; D is unresolved. The germline V and J ends were trimmed by 6 bases and 2 bases, with 4 bases remaining between them. The CDR3 extends over 11 amino acids. CDR1 is SGHRS, CDR2 YFSETQ, per germline. The CDR3: CASTDTDTQYF. The CDR3 DNA is TGCGCCAGCACGGACACAGATACGCAGTATTTT.

V is TRBV9 and J is TRBJ2-2; TRBD1 matches 9 bases. CDR1 is SGDLS and CDR2 is YYNGEE in the germline V gene. The CDR3 extends over 16 amino acids. Unmatched junction bases numbered 8, after V lost 3 bases and J lost 5 bases. The CDR3 DNA reads TGTGCCAGCAGCGCTGGGACAGGGCCTGGAACCGGGGAGCTGTTTTTT. This codes for CASSAGTGPGTGELFF.

V and J are TRBV4-2 and TRBJ1-2, with D perhaps matching TRBD1 (5 bases). The CDR3 runs to 14 residues. Trimming removed 4 bases from V and 7 bases from J, with 16 bases in between. Germline V gene sequence: CDR1 LGHNA, CDR2 YNFKEQ. The CDR3 DNA follows: TGTGCCAGCAGCCTTGGGCAGGGCGAAGGTGGCTACACCTTC. It translates to CASSLGQGEGGYTF.

J is TRBJ2-7 and V is TRBV2; TRBD1 matches 7 bases. The CDR3 totals 16 residues. Losses at the gene ends were 5 bases for V and 4 bases for J; bases not matched to a gene: 14. The germline V gene encodes CDR1 SNHLY and CDR2 FYNNEI. Here the CDR3 reads CASSPAGRQGVYEQYF. CDR3 coding DNA: TGTGCCAGCAGTCCAGCCGGAAGACAGGGAGTGTACGAGCAGTACTTC.

The V call is TRBV7-3, the J call TRBJ2-1; D ambiguous. Germline values: CDR1 SGHTA, CDR2 FQGTGA. The CDR3 contains 15 residues. V dropped 5 bases and J dropped 1 base, with 12 bases sitting between them. The CDR3 is CASSPLVGSYNEQFF. The CDR3 coding sequence is TGTGCCAGCAGCCCCCTGGTGGGGTCCTACAATGAGCAGTTCTTC. The full variable domain, its missing parts supplied by reference TRBV7-3 and TRBJ2-1, is GAGVSQTPSNKVTEKGKYVELRCDPISGHTALYWYRQSLGQGPEFLIYFQGTGAADDSGLPNDRFFAVRPEGSVSTLKIQRTERGDSAVYLCASSPLVGSYNEQFFGPGTRLTVL.

The V call is TRBV7-2, the J call TRBJ2-7; 14 bases line up with TRBD2. This CDR3 is built from 15 residues. The germline gives CDR1 SGHTA, CDR2 FQGNSA. The V segment lost 5 bases and the J segment 2 bases; nucleotides outside the gene matches: 2. DNA of the CDR3: TGTGCCAGCAGCCAGACTAGCGGGAGGGCCTACGAGCAGTACTTC. This sequence encodes CASSQTSGRAYEQYF.

The chain carries TRBV18 and TRBJ2-6; the D is unclear. The CDR3 consists of 14 residues. The ends were cut back, 4 bases at V and 3 bases at J, with 7 bases in the middle. Germline V gives CDR1 KGHSH, CDR2 LQKENI. The CDR3 sequence: CASSLDGGANVLTF. The CDR3 nucleotides read TGTGCCAGCTCACTCGACGGTGGGGCCAACGTCCTGACTTTC.

The chain couples TRBV9 to TRBJ2-7; 9 bases line up with TRBD1. The germline gives CDR1 SGDLS, CDR2 YYNGEE. V gave up 3 bases and J gave up 6 bases; unmatched junction bases: 10. The CDR3 is made up of 15 amino acids. The CDR3 DNA sequence: TGTGCCAGCAGCGACCGGGACAGGGTGTGGAGCGAGCAGTACTTC. Protein sequence: CASSDRDRVWSEQYF.

The rearrangement uses TRBV27 and TRBJ2-6, with TRBD2 matching over 10 bases. CDR1 and CDR2 from the germline V gene are MNHEY and SMNVEV (reference sequence). The V segment lost 3 bases and the J segment 0 bases; nucleotides outside the gene matches: 8. The CDR3 is made up of 19 amino acids. The CDR3 bases are TGTGCCAGCAGTTTTCTTACTAGCGGGATGAGCTCTGGGGCCAACGTCCTGACTTTC. Translated: CASSFLTSGMSSGANVLTF.

The chain joins TRBV10-3 to TRBJ2-1, with TRBD2 identical over 12 bases. V gave up 6 bases and J gave up 6 bases; unmatched junction bases: 3. The CDR3 is 14 residues long. The germline V gene encodes CDR1 ENHRY and CDR2 SYGVKD. The chain's CDR3 is CAIRPSGRANEQFF. The CDR3 nucleotides are TGTGCCATCAGACCTAGCGGGAGGGCCAATGAGCAGTTCTTC.

V is TRBV25-1 and J is TRBJ2-1, with D perhaps assigned TRBD1 or TRBD2 (5 bases each). The V end lost 1 base, the J end lost 5 bases, and 9 bases lay between the germline ends. There are 14 residues in the CDR3. Germline values: CDR1 MGHDK, CDR2 SYGVNS. The CDR3 loop reads CASSESRDHNEQFF. CDR3 DNA sequence: TGTGCCAGCAGTGAATCAAGGGACCACAATGAGCAGTTCTTC. The entire variable domain, with the rest obtained from reference TRBV25-1 and TRBJ2-1, is as follows: EADIYQTPRYLVIGTGKKITLECSQTMGHDKMYWYQQDPGMELHLIHYSYGVNSTEKGDLSSESTVSRIRTEHFPLTLESARPSHTSQYLCASSESRDHNEQFFGPGTRLTVL.

The rearrangement links TRBV6-5 to TRBJ1-5; tentatively, D is TRBD1 (6 bases). Trimming left V 5 bases short and J 4 bases short, with 6 bases between. In germline, CDR1 is MNHEY, CDR2 SVGAGI. CDR3 length: 12 residues. CDR3 sequence (DNA): TGTGCCAGCAGTACAGGGAATCAGCCCCAGCATTTT. Protein sequence: CASSTGNQPQHF.

V and J are TRBV25-1 and TRBJ1-1, with 7 bases that match TRBD1. Germline V gene data show CDR1 as MGHDK and CDR2 as SYGVNS. The CDR3 runs 14 residues. V trimming: 2 bases; J trimming: 5 bases; junction bases outside the gene matches: 5. CDR3 in DNA: TGTGCCAGCAGTGAACAGACAGGGAGAACTGAAGCTTTCTTT. Protein product: CASSEQTGRTEAFF.

The J gene is TRBJ2-7, the V gene TRBV18; D gene ambiguous. The CDR3 runs 15 residues. Trimming removed 0 bases from V and 5 bases from J, with 14 bases in between. CDR1 is KGHSH and CDR2 is LQKENI in the germline V gene. DNA of the CDR3: TGTGCCAGCTCACCACCGGTGGCAGGCCTGGACGAGCAGTACTTC. Translating it yields CASSPPVAGLDEQYF.

CDR3 residues: CASSLGGIYNEQFF. The DNA of the CDR3 is TGTGCCAGCAGCTTGGGAGGAATCTACAATGAGCAGTTCTTC. V usage is TRBV5-6 and J usage is TRBJ2-1, with D uncertain. Looked up from germline, CDR1 is SGHDT and CDR2 is YYEEEE. This CDR3 comprises 14 residues. V lost 0 bases and J lost 3, with 7 bases in between. Full variable domain (missing parts from reference TRBV5-6 and TRBJ2-1): DAGVTQSPTHLIKTRGQQVTLRCSPKSGHDTVSWYQQALGQGPQFIFQYYEEEERQRGNFPDRFSGHQFPNYSSELNVNALLLGDSALYLCASSLGGIYNEQFFGPGTRLTVL.

This chain joins TRBV29-1 and TRBJ1-5; 7 nucleotides line up with TRBD1. Germline-derived CDR1 and CDR2 are SQVTM and ANQGSEA. The CDR3 is 13 amino acids. V shed 6 bases and J 3 bases; nucleotides not matched to a gene: 5. The CDR3 loop is CSVATGLNQPQHF. CDR3 nucleotide sequence: TGCAGCGTCGCGACAGGGCTCAATCAGCCCCAGCATTTT.

The chain couples TRBV6-1 to TRBJ2-5; 8 bases agree with TRBD1. The CDR3 loop spans 14 amino acids. Germline V lookup: CDR1 MNHNS, CDR2 SASEGT. Germline trimming cut 7 bases from V and 5 bases from J; bases unmatched to any gene: 9. The CDR3 loop is CASTQGAGRETQYF. The CDR3 DNA reads as TGTGCCAGCACCCAGGGGGCAGGGCGGGAGACCCAGTACTTC.

The V gene is TRBV7-2, the J gene TRBJ2-1, with D possibly TRBD1 on 6 matching bases. Trimming shortened V by 1 base and J by 4 bases, and 11 bases separated the two germline ends. This CDR3 is 15 amino acids long. Germline V CDR1 and CDR2: SGHTA, FQGNSA. CDR3 in DNA: TGTGCCAGCAGCTTAGAGGGAAGGGGGTACAATGAGCAGTTCTTC. Protein: CASSLEGRGYNEQFF.

This clone was picked up one time. The genes are TRBV30 and TRBJ1-4; D remains ambiguous. Germline loops: CDR1 GTSNPN, CDR2 SVGIG (reference sequence). V was trimmed by 2 bases and J by 3 bases, leaving 7 bases between them. The CDR3 is 13 amino acids. The CDR3 coding sequence is TGTGCCTGGAGTTATGGCCCTAATGAAAAACTGTTTTTT. It is translated as CAWSYGPNEKLFF.

The table lists this clone with a count of one. The rearrangement joins TRBV18 to TRBJ2-2; possibly TRBD2 for D (5 bases). This CDR3 is 15 amino acids long. V lost 0 bases and J lost 6, with 11 bases in between. Germline CDR1 KGHSH, CDR2 LQKENI. The CDR3 is CASSPPLEAAGELFF. The CDR3 coding sequence is TGTGCCAGCTCACCACCGTTGGAGGCGGCCGGGGAGCTGTTTTTT. Complete variable domain (other parts from reference TRBV18 and TRBJ2-2): NAGVMQNPRHLVRRRGQEARLRCSPMKGHSHVYWYRQLPEEGLKFMVYLQKENIIDESGMPKERFSAEFPKEGPSILRIQQVVRGDSAAYFCASSPPLEAAGELFFGEGSRLTVL.

J is TRBJ2-6 and V is TRBV5-4; no definite D call. V lost 4 bases, J lost 0 bases, and 8 bases lay in between. The CDR3 contains 15 residues. From germline, CDR1 is SGHNT and CDR2 YYREEE (reference sequence). CDR3 DNA sequence: TGTGCCAGCAGCATCAATTACTCTGGGGCCAACGTCCTGACTTTC. This codes for CASSINYSGANVLTF.

Only one count was recorded for this clone. V gene TRBV2 combines with J gene TRBJ2-2; no clear D gene. This CDR3 contains 12 residues. CDR1 and CDR2 (germline): SNHLY, FYNNEI. Deletions cut 10 bases from V and 1 base from J, with 7 bases between. The CDR3 here is CAITRNTGELFF. CDR3 coding DNA: TGTGCCATTACACGGAACACCGGGGAGCTGTTTTTT.

This chain links TRBV4-2 with TRBJ2-7; D ambiguous. Germline assignment: CDR1 LGHNA and CDR2 YNFKEQ. The ends were cut back, 2 bases at V and 7 bases at J, with 6 bases in the middle. The CDR3 is 11 residues long. CDR3 protein: CASSQYDEQYF. CDR3 sequence (DNA): TGTGCCAGCAGCCAATATGATGAGCAGTACTTC.

The chain combines TRBV9 with TRBJ2-7; a weak D match, TRBD1 (6 bases). V lost 3 bases, J lost 0 bases, and 10 bases lay in between. Germline CDR1 reads SGDLS; CDR2 reads YYNGEE. There are 14 residues in the CDR3. CDR3 in amino acids: CASSAGQISYEQYF. CDR3 coding DNA: TGTGCCAGCAGCGCTGGACAGATCTCCTACGAGCAGTACTTC.

J is TRBJ2-1 and V is TRBV19; unclear D gene. Trimming left V 6 bases short and J 8 bases short, with 8 bases between. Germline V gene lookup returns CDR1 LNHDA and CDR2 SQIVND (reference sequence). This CDR3 has 11 residues. This CDR3 is CASRTIDEQFF. Here the CDR3 DNA reads TGTGCCAGTAGGACGATCGATGAGCAGTTCTTC.